What follows is one T cell receptor (beta chain) and its context. Assay used: immunoSEQ multiplex PCR; TCRdb lists only in-frame clones, some missing. Of about 64,000 clones listed, 85% to 90% are singletons. This sample is part of a study of blood T cell repertoires in COVID-19. Study background: The analysed material was cDNA or gDNA that came from T cells, B-cell-depleted T cells, or PBMCs.

CDR3 length: 16 residues. CDR1 and CDR2 from the germline V gene are SEHNR and FQNEAQ (reference sequence). V was trimmed by 1 base and J by 8 bases, leaving 17 bases between them. The receptor was isolated from a man aged 50 to 60 with active COVID-19. Sequenced input: peripheral blood. The rearrangement joins TRBV7-9 to TRBJ1-4; TRBD1 is a possible D gene (5 bases). The CDR3 nucleotides read TGTGCCAGCAGCTTAGTTCCCAGACAGCGCGGAGAAAAACTGTTTTTT. It yields the protein CASSLVPRQRGEKLFF.